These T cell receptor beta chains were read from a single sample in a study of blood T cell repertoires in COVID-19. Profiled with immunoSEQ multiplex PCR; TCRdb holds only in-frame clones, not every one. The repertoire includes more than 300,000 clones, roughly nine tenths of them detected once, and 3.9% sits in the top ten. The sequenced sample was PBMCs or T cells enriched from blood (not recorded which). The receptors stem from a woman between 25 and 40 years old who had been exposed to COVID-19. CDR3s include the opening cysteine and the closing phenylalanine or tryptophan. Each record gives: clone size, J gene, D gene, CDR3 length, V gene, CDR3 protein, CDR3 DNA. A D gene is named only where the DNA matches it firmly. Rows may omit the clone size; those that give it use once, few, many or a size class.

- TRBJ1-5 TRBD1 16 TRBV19 CASSPVGTGGGQPQHF TGTGCCAGTAGTCCGGTTGGGACAGGGGGAGGACAGCCCCAGCATTTT
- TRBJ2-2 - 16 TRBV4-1 CASSQDAPGFGGELFF TGCGCCAGCAGCCAAGATGCCCCAGGGTTTGGCGGGGAGCTGTTTTTT
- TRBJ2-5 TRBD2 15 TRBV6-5 CASSPRGGSIGTQYF TGTGCCAGCAGTCCCCGGGGGGGTTCAATCGGGACCCAGTACTTC
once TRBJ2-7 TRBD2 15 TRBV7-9 CASSAGLALTYEQYF TGTGCCAGCAGCGCGGGACTAGCCCTAACCTACGAGCAGTACTTC
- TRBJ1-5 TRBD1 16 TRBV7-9 CASSPTWDRDRQPQHF TGTGCCAGCAGTCCAACTTGGGACAGGGATCGTCAGCCCCAGCATTTT
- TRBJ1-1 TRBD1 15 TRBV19 CASSLQGPLNTEAFF TGTGCCAGTAGTCTACAGGGGCCCCTGAACACTGAAGCTTTCTTT
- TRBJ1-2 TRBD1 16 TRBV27 CASSFLGQGTNYGYTF TGTGCCAGCAGTTTTCTCGGACAGGGGACTAACTATGGCTACACCTTC
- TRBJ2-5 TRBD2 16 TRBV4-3 CASSQDLGRGGKPQYF TGCGCCAGCAGCCAAGATCTCGGGCGGGGGGGTAAGCCCCAGTACTTC
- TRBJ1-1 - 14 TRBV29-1 CSVTKITGPTEAFF TGCAGCGTGACCAAGATCACAGGGCCCACTGAAGCTTTCTTT
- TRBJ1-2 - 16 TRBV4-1 CASSQARTGKNYGYTF TGCGCCAGCAGCCAAGCACGGACCGGGAAAAACTATGGCTACACCTTC
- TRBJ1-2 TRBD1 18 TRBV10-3 CAISRNRDRNRDYYGYTF TGTGCCATCAGTCGGAACCGGGACAGGAATCGGGATTATTATGGCTACACCTTC
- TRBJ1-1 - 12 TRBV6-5 CASSTVRTEAFF TGTGCCAGCTCTACAGTCCGGACTGAAGCTTTCTTT
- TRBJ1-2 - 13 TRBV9 CASNPGSNYGYTF TGTGCCAGCAACCCAGGCTCTAACTATGGCTACACCTTC
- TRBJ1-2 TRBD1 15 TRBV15 CATSRGRGLVFGYTF TGTGCCACCAGCAGGGGCAGGGGGCTGGTCTTTGGCTACACCTTC
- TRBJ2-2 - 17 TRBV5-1 CASSHHRGQVYAGELFF TGCGCCAGCAGCCATCACCGGGGTCAGGTATACGCCGGGGAGCTGTTTTTT
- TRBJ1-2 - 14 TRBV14 CASSHSLSREGYTF TGTGCCAGCAGCCATTCACTTTCCAGGGAAGGGTACACCTTC
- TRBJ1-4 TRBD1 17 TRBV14 CASSPRTGGTGNEKLFF TGTGCCAGCAGCCCACGGACAGGGGGCACTGGTAATGAAAAACTGTTTTTT
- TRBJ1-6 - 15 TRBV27 CASSETAGDNSPLHF TGTGCCAGCAGTGAGACAGCAGGGGATAATTCACCCCTCCACTTT
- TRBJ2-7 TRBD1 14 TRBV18 CASSPGTGVYEQYF TGTGCCAGCTCACCGGGGACAGGGGTCTACGAGCAGTACTTC
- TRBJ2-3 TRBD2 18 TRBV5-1 CASSLARTSGGATDTQYF TGCGCCAGCAGCTTGGCCCGGACTAGCGGGGGGGCGACAGATACGCAGTATTTT
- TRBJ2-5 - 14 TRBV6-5 CASTFHPGAETQYF TGTGCCAGCACCTTCCACCCGGGAGCAGAGACCCAGTACTTC
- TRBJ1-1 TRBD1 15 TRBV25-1 CASSAGQGVNTEAFF TGTGCCAGCAGTGCCGGACAGGGGGTGAACACTGAAGCTTTCTTT
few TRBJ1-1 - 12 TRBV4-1 CASSHPNTEAFF TGCGCCAGCAGCCACCCAAACACTGAAGCTTTCTTT
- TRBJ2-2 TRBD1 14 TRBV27 CASRLGQGARELFF TGTGCCAGCCGTTTAGGGCAGGGGGCCAGGGAGCTGTTTTTT
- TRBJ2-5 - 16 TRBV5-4 CASSFEAVPPQETQYF TGTGCCAGCAGCTTTGAGGCTGTGCCCCCCCAAGAGACCCAGTACTTC
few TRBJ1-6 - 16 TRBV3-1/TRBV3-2 CASSQDYLGGNSPLHF TGTGCCAGCAGCCAAGATTATCTAGGAGGTAATTCACCCCTCCACTTT
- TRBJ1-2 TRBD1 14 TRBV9 CASGRQGPQYGYTF TGTGCCAGCGGCCGACAGGGCCCCCAATATGGCTACACCTTC
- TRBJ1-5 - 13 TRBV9 CASSVGENQPQHF TGTGCCAGCAGCGTAGGCGAGAATCAGCCCCAGCATTTT
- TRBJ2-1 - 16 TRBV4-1 CASSQGNGVSYNEQFF TGCGCCAGCAGCCAAGGAAACGGGGTCTCCTACAATGAGCAGTTCTTC
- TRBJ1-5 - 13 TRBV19 CASSLGRDQPQHF TGTGCCAGTAGTCTTGGCAGGGATCAGCCCCAGCATTTT
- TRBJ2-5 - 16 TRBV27 CASSFLKGGIDETQYF TGTGCCAGCAGTTTCCTCAAGGGGGGGATAGACGAGACCCAGTACTTC
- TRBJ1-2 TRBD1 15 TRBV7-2 CASSPLTTGANGYTF TGTGCCAGCAGCCCTCTCACCACAGGGGCTAATGGCTACACCTTC
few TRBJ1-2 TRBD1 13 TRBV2 CASKIDRAEGYTF TGTGCCAGCAAAATCGACAGGGCGGAAGGCTACACCTTC
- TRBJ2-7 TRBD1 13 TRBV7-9 CASIGTGQYEQYF TGTGCCAGCATCGGGACGGGACAGTACGAGCAGTACTTC
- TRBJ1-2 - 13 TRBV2 CASSADKNYGYTF TGTGCCAGCAGTGCCGACAAGAACTATGGCTACACCTTC
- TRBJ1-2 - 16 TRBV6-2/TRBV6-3 CASSYSRGQFNYGYTF TGTGCCAGCAGTTACTCTAGAGGACAGTTTAACTATGGCTACACCTTC
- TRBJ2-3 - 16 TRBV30 CAWGPTGWIRTDTQYF TGTGCCTGGGGGCCCACAGGGTGGATACGAACAGATACGCAGTATTTT
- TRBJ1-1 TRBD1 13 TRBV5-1 CASSSTGGTEAFF TGCGCCAGCAGCTCGACAGGGGGCACTGAAGCTTTCTTT
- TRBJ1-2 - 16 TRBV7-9 CASSPRGGSANYGYTF TGTGCCAGCAGCCCCCGGGGGGGATCGGCTAACTATGGCTACACCTTC
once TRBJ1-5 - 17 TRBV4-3 CASSQGPGAGSNQPQHF TGCGCCAGCAGCCAAGGCCCGGGTGCAGGGAGCAATCAGCCCCAGCATTTT
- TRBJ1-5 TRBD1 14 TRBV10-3 CATGTDISNQPQHF TGTGCCACTGGGACAGACATTAGCAATCAGCCCCAGCATTTT
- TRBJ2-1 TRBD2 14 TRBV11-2 CASSFTVSGGLSFF TGTGCCAGCAGTTTTACGGTTAGCGGGGGTTTATCGTTCTTC
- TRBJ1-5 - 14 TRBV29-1 CSVETGDSNQPQHF TGCAGCGTTGAAACCGGAGACAGCAATCAGCCCCAGCATTTT
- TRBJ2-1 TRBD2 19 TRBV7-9 CASSFGLAGALSSYNEQFF TGTGCCAGCAGCTTCGGACTAGCGGGGGCCTTGAGCTCCTACAATGAGCAGTTCTTC
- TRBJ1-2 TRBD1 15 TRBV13 CASRPNRGEAYGYTF TGTGCCAGCAGGCCTAACAGGGGGGAGGCATATGGCTACACCTTC
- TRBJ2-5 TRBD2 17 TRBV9 CASSVGLAGASQETQYF TGTGCCAGCAGCGTAGGACTAGCGGGGGCCAGCCAAGAGACCCAGTACTTC
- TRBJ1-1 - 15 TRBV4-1 CASSQDTGSGTEAFF TGCGCCAGCAGCCAAGATACAGGGTCGGGCACTGAAGCTTTCTTT
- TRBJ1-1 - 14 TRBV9 CASSVGGTGPGAFF TGTGCCAGCAGCGTAGGGGGCACAGGGCCGGGAGCTTTCTTT
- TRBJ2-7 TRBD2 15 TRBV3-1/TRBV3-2 CASSQGVGGNYEQYF TGTGCCAGCAGCCAAGGCGTCGGGGGGAACTACGAGCAGTACTTC
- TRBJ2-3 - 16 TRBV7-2 CASSPPGLQWMNTQYF TGTGCCAGCAGCCCTCCTGGACTACAGTGGATGAATACGCAGTATTTT
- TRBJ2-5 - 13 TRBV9 CASSVLPWETQYF TGTGCCAGCAGCGTTCTACCTTGGGAGACCCAGTACTTC
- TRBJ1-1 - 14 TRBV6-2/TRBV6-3 CASSLVDRFTEAFF TGTGCCAGCAGCTTGGTTGACAGGTTCACTGAAGCTTTCTTT
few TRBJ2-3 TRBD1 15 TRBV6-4 CASSTGQGFTDTQYF TGTGCCAGCAGTACGGGACAGGGGTTCACAGATACGCAGTATTTT
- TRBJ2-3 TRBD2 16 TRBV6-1 CASSDYRGGLFDTQYF TGTGCCAGCAGTGATTATCGGGGGGGCCTATTTGATACGCAGTATTTT
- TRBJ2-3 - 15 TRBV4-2 CASSQDGRVTDTQYF TGTGCCAGCAGCCAAGATGGGCGGGTCACAGATACGCAGTATTTT